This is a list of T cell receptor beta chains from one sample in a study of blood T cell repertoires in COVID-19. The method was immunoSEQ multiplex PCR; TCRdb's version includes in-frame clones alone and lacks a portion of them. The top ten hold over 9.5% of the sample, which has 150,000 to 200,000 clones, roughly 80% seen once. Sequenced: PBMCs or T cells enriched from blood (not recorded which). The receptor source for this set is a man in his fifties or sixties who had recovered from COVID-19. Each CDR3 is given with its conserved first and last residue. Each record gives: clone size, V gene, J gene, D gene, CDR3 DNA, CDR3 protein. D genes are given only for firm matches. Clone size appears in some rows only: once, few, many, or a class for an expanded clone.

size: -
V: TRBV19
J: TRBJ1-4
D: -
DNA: TGTGCCAGTAGTATTTCAGGCACTGCAACTAATGAAAAACTGTTTTTT
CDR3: CASSISGTATNEKLFF

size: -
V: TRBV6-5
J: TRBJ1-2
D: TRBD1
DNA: TGTGCCAGCACAAGGACAGGGGACGGCTACACCTTC
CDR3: CASTRTGDGYTF

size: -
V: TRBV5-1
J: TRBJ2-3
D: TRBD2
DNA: TGCGCCAGCAGCTCCGGGACTAGCGGGGGGGCATATACGCAGTATTTT
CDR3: CASSSGTSGGAYTQYF

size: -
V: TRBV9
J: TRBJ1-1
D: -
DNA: TGTGCCAGCAGCGTAGACCCGGGATTGGTTACTGAAGCTTTCTTT
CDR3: CASSVDPGLVTEAFF

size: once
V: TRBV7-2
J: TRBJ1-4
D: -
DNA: TGTGCCAGCAGCTTAGGGGGACTTGAAAAACTGTTTTTT
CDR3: CASSLGGLEKLFF

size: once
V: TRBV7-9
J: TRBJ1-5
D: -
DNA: TGTGCCAGCAGCTTAGCGGGGGGAGGGGAGGAGCCCCAGCATTTT
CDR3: CASSLAGGGEEPQHF

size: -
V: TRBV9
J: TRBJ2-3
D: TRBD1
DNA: TGTGCCAGCAGCGCCCGGGACAGGGGCACAGATACGCAGTATTTT
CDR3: CASSARDRGTDTQYF

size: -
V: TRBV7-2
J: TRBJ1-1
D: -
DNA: TGTGCCAGCAGCTTTAAAGGGAGCGCTGAAGCTTTCTTT
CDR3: CASSFKGSAEAFF

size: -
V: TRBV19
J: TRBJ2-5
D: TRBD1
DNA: TGTGCCAGTAGGACCGGGACAGAAGAGACCCAGTACTTC
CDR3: CASRTGTEETQYF

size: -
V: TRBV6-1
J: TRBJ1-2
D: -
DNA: TGTGCCAGCAGTGAGACCGGGGACTATGGCTACACCTTC
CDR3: CASSETGDYGYTF

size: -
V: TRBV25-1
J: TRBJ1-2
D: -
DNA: TGTGCCGGGGGGGACGGCTTCTATGGCTACACCTTC
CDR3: CAGGDGFYGYTF

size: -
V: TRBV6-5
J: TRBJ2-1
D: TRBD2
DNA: TGTGCCAGCAGGCTCCGCGGGGGGGGTGAGCAGTTCTTC
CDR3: CASRLRGGGEQFF

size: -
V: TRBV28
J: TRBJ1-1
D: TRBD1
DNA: TGTGCCAGCAGCGAGAGGGGGGCGGCCAGGGGGATTGTAGCTTTCTTT
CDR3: CASSERGAARGIVAFF

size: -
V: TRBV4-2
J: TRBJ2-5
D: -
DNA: TGTGCCAGCAGCCCCACAGGACAAGAGACCCAGTACTTC
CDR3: CASSPTGQETQYF

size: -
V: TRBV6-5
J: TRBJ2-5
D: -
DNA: TGTGCCAGCAGGGAGGAGTACCAAGAGACCCAGTACTTC
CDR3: CASREEYQETQYF

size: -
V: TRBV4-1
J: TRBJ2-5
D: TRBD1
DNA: TGCGCCGGGCGACAGGGGACAGAGACCCAGTACTTC
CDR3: CAGRQGTETQYF

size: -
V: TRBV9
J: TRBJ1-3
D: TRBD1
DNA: TGTGCCAGCAGCGTAGGACAGGGGACCATCGGAAACACCATATATTTT
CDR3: CASSVGQGTIGNTIYF

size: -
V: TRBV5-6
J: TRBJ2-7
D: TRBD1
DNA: TGTGCCAGCAGCCTGGGACAGGACGAGCAGTACTTC
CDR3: CASSLGQDEQYF

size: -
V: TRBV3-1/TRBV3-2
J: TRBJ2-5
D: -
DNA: TGTGCCAGCAGCCACTTATGGGACTTAGAAATGGAGACCCAGTACTTC
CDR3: CASSHLWDLEMETQYF

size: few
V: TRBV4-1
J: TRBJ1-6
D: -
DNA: TGCGCCAGCAGCCAAGATAAGTGGTCAGACTATAATTCACCCCTCCACTTT
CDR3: CASSQDKWSDYNSPLHF

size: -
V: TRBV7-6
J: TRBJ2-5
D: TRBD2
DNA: TGTGCCAGCAGCTCCGGGGAGGGAAGGACCCAGTACTTC
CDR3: CASSSGEGRTQYF

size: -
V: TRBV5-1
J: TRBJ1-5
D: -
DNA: TGCGCCAGCAGCTTGGGGACAGCCCGCAATCAGCCCCAGCATTTT
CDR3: CASSLGTARNQPQHF

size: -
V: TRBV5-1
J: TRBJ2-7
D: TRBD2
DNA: TGCGCCAGCAGCCCGGGAGGTCGGCCTGGGCACGAGCAGTACTTC
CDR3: CASSPGGRPGHEQYF

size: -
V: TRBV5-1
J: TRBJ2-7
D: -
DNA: TGCGCCAGCAGTCCAGGTGATACCTACGAGCAGTACTTC
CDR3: CASSPGDTYEQYF

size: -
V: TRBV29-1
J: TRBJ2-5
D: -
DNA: TGCAGCGCTTCAGGGGCCCAAGAGACCCAGTACTTC
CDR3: CSASGAQETQYF

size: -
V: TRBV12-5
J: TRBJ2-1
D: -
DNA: TGTGCTAGTGGACAAGGTCTTAGGGGAATACCCTACAATGAGCAGTTCTTC
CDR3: CASGQGLRGIPYNEQFF

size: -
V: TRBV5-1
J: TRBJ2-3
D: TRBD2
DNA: TGCGCCAGCAGCTTAGATCTAGCGGGGAACACAGATACGCAGTATTTT
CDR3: CASSLDLAGNTDTQYF

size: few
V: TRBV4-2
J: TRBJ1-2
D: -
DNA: TGTGCCAGCAGCCAAGTATTGGAAAGGGCGGGCTATGGCTACACCTTC
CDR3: CASSQVLERAGYGYTF

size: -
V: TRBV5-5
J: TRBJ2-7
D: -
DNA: TGTGCCAGCAGCGTGTCTAGCTACGAGCAGTACTTC
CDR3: CASSVSSYEQYF

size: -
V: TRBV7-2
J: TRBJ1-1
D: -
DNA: TGTGCCAGCAGCTCGGACTCTACCCCGACTGAAGCTTTCTTT
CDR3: CASSSDSTPTEAFF

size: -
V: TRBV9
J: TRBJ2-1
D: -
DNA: TGTGCCAGCAGCCTCGGTCCATCGGGTCCCAATGAGCAGTTCTTC
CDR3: CASSLGPSGPNEQFF

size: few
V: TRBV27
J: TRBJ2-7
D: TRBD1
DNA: TGTGCCAGCAGTAACAGGGGATTCGACTACGAGCAGTACTTC
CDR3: CASSNRGFDYEQYF

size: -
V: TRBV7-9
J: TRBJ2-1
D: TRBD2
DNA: TGTGCCAGCAGCTTAGAAAGGACTAGCGGGGTTTATGAGCAGTTCTTC
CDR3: CASSLERTSGVYEQFF

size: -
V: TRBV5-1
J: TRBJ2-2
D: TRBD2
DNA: TGCGCCAGCAGCTGGGATGGACTAGCGGGGAAGTTGGCGAACACCGGGGAGCTGTTTTTT
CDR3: CASSWDGLAGKLANTGELFF

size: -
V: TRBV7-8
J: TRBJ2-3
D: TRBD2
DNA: TGTGCCAGCAGCCTCCTCGGGGGGGATACGCAGTATTTT
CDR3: CASSLLGGDTQYF